This TCR beta chain is from a study of shared clonotypes between healthy human individuals (dated by TCRdb to 2018 to 2020). Study-level background: The cohort included a few men and a couple of women between 18 and 49 years of age. Per donor, three plates each were used for CD4 naive and CD4 memory, two for CD8 naive, and one for CD8 memory. To estimate repertoire size and how much clonotype sharing occurs between individuals, the study deeply sequenced the blood TCR repertoires of 4 to 6 healthy adults. To increase sequencing depth and limit assay-specific biases, TCR repertoire library preparation and sequencing were carried out by different laboratories using diverse techniques. Each donor's leukapheresis produced roughly between about 0.9 and 9.5 billion PBMCs. Findings and caveats that apply to the study as a whole: Sampling was restricted to blood, and TCR repertoires in tissue are likely to differ from TCR repertoires in blood. Even with the large sequencing depth, rarefaction of the sorted-subset datasets indicated that sequencing was incomplete. Based on pairwise subsampling, the degree of clonotype sharing among donors was expected to be affected by sequencing depth. Because the study included only a small number of donors, the genetic and exposure-history diversity represented was limited. Larger estimated clonotype richness was generally found for naive subsets than for memory subsets. Compared with non-shared clonotypes, the clonotypes found in all four sorted-subset donors had higher generation probabilities. About 5% of naive CD4, roughly 3.5% of naive CD8, around 2.3% of memory CD4, and about 0.4% of memory CD8 clonotypes were shared across several donors.

V and J lose 2 bases and 4 bases, and a span of 5 bases separates them. The CDR3 sequence holds 12 residues, the cysteine and phenylalanine included. CDR3 DNA is the only sequence kept; it has 36 bases, read in frame from the first base. The germline V gene supplies CDR1 SGHTS and CDR2 YDEGEE. Using the deep immunoSEQ assay, multiplex PCR amplified TCR CDR3 regions from genomic DNA. Extracted genomic DNA from each cell subset was distributed evenly across all wells of several immunoSEQ 96-well plates, and each plate was treated as a replicate. For sorted subsets, roughly 200 ng genomic DNA, equal to some 30,000 T cell genomes, was loaded into each replicate PCR. Purified libraries were measured with a Qubit 3.0 fluorometer, size-checked on a Bioanalyzer 2100, and measured again with the KAPA Library Quantification kit. Each immunoSEQ 96-well plate was sequenced on its own single-read 150-cycle Illumina NextSeq 550 flow cell. The paper's processing steps were these. Because only junctional sequences without quality scores were contained in the immunoSEQ output, filtering matching that applied to full-length reads could not be performed. Sequences were annotated with PyIR, a Python wrapper for IgBLAST v1.9, using IMGT germline references to assign V/J genes and CDR3. Reads were removed for weak V/J assignments (E-value above 1e-6), missing CDR3, stop codons, out-of-frame junctions, or ambiguous translated residues. V3J clonotypes were defined as sequences sharing an identical inferred V gene, J gene, and CDR3 amino acid sequence. Percentage overlap between repertoires was computed as shared unique clonotypes divided by the size of the smaller repertoire. Repertoire richness was assessed with RTK rarefaction, the Chao1 estimator, and Recon v2.1 estimates of unobserved clonotypes. Generation probabilities for all TCRbeta clonotypes obtained by the gDNA method from several donors were computed using OLGA. The table comes from immuneACCESS by way of TCRdb, which keeps in-frame sequences with V and J called. Part of the clones is missing from these tables; in studies checked, under half for an unresolved V gene and the rest for unknown reasons. V and J calls and clone size follow that table, whereas D and trimming were derived from the DNA. For this sample there are some 2 million clones; roughly 95% appear just once. Together, the top ten hold around 1% of the sample.

On this clone itself: This receptor's antigen is unknown. No qualities accompany the bases; no much larger clone lies one base away.

CD8 naive samples consisted of CD45RO-negative cells that were positively selected for CCR7, yielding a CD45RA+CCR7+ population without TemRA cells. Donors were healthy HIV-negative adults with no recently reported acute infections or vaccinations. Only Caucasian adults living in Nashville, Tennessee, USA were represented among the donors. After blood collection by leukapheresis, PBMCs were isolated using Ficoll-Histopaque density gradient centrifugation and then cryopreserved in the vapor phase of liquid nitrogen. Purity and quantity of every magnetically sorted T cell population were checked by analytical flow cytometry. From each sorted fraction, genomic DNA was isolated and quantified by UV absorbance on a Nanodrop 2000c.

The sequenced material came from naive CD8+ T cells sorted from blood. Explained via the paper, the cell subset or site label denotes: CD45RA+CCR7+. This TCR was sampled from a man aged 18 to 29 in good health. The rearrangement joined TRBV5-8 to TRBJ2-3; the D gene is not confidently resolved. The DNA reads as follows: TGTGCCAGCAGCTTTAGTTCAGATACGCAGTATTTT. Its protein reads: CASSFSSDTQYF.